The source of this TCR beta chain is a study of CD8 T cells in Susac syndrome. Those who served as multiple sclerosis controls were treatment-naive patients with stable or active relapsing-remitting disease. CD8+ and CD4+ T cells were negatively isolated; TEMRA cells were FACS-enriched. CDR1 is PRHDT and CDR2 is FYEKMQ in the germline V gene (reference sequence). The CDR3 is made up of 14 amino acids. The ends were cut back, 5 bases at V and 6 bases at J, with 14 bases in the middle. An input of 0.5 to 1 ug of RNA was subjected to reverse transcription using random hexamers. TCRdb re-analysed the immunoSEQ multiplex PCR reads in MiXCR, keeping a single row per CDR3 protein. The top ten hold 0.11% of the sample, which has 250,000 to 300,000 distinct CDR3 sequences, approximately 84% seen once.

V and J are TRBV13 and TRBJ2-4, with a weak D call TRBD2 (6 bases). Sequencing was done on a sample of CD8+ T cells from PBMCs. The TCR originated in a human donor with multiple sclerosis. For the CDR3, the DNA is TGTGCCAGCAGCATTGGGATCGGGAGAAACATTCAGTACTTC. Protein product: CASSIGIGRNIQYF.